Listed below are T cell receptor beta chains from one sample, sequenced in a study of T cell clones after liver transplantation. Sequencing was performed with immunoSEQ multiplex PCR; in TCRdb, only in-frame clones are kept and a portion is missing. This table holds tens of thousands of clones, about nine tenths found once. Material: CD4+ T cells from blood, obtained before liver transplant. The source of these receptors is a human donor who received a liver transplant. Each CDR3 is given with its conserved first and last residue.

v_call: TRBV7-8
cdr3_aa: CASSHATQGQPQHF

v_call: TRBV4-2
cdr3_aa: CASSPQGNEKLFF

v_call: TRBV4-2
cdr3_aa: CASTRGVDTDTQYF

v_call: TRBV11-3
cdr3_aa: CASSTPWSGLAETDTQYF

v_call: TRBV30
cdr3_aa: CAFITGHSVVTEAFF

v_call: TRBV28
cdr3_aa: CASSSPRQGANQPQHF

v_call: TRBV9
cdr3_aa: CASSPRGGDGGYTF

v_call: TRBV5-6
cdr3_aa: CASSLGDFRSYNEQFF

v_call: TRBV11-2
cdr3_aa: CASSSNRGREAGELFF

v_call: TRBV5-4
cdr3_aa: CASRGQGAHEQFF

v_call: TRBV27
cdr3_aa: CASSSGTGGLGSGELFF

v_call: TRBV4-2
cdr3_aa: CASSQERAGGTDTQYF

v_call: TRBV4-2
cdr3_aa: CASSQLTTTGGPLGTTEAFF

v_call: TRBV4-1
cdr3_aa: CASSQDSLAGGYTDTQYF

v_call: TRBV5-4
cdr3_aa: CASSLGTGSSYNEQFF

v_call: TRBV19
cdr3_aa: CASSPGLFQETQYF

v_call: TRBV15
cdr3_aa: CATSRGLAGDDEQFF

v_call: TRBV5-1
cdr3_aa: CASSLGREWGEQFF

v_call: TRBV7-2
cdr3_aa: CASSSRAGLNTIYF

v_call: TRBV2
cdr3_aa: CASSDLGQGSIQYF

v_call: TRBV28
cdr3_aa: CASSLRGPMNTEAFF

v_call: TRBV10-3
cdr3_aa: CAIRETGANTEAFF

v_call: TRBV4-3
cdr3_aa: CASSQGLRVTNYGYTF

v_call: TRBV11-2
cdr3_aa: CASSRGGGQGSGNTIYF

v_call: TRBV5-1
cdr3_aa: CASSRTAQETQYF

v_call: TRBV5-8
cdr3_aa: CASSRPPDTQYF